Listed below are T cell receptor beta chains from one sample, sequenced in a study of control samples from healthy donors and cancer patients. Produced via immunoSEQ multiplex PCR; TCRdb's table is partial and in-frame only. The table includes 150,000 to 200,000 clones, 90% to 95% detected once. The specimen sequenced was blood. All receptors come from a young woman in good health. The CDR3 runs from the conserved cysteine through the conserved F or W. Fields, in order: V gene, D gene, clone size, J gene, CDR3 protein, CDR3 DNA. A D gene is named only where the DNA matches it firmly. Clone size is shown for a subset of rows, as once, few, many or a class of expanded clone.

TRBV6-5	TRBD1	.	TRBJ2-3	CASSWTGLVADTQYF	TGTGCCAGCTCGTGGACAGGGCTTGTTGCAGATACGCAGTATTTT
TRBV6-5	TRBD1	.	TRBJ2-7	CASSSRTGSYEQYF	TGTGCCAGCAGTTCCCGGACAGGCTCCTACGAGCAGTACTTC
TRBV7-9	.	once	TRBJ2-3	CASSPGTDTQYF	TGTGCCAGCAGCCCGGGTACAGATACGCAGTATTTT
TRBV7-2	TRBD2	.	TRBJ2-1	CASSLAIPLAGGSNEQFF	TGTGCCAGCAGCTTAGCGATCCCGCTAGCGGGAGGTAGCAATGAGCAGTTCTTC
TRBV5-5	.	.	TRBJ1-1	CASSAGHTEAFF	TGTGCCAGCAGCGCCGGGCACACTGAAGCTTTCTTT
TRBV10-1	.	.	TRBJ1-1	CASSARASGTEAFF	TGCGCCAGCAGTGCGCGGGCGTCGGGAACTGAAGCTTTCTTT
TRBV29-1	.	.	TRBJ2-4	CSVLTLAKNIQYF	TGCAGCGTCTTAACCCTAGCCAAAAACATTCAGTACTTC
TRBV18	.	.	TRBJ2-2	CASSLRQEYAELFF	TGTGCCAGCTCACTCAGACAGGAGTACGCGGAGCTGTTTTTT
TRBV9	.	.	TRBJ1-3	CASSVDLGAGNTIYF	TGTGCCAGCAGCGTAGACCTAGGGGCTGGAAACACCATATATTTT
TRBV19	.	.	TRBJ2-6	CASRLDSYYSGANVLTF	TGTGCCAGTAGGCTGGACAGCTACTACTCTGGGGCCAACGTCCTGACTTTC
TRBV7-7	TRBD1	.	TRBJ2-6	CASSPRQGARSGANVLTF	TGTGCTAGCAGCCCGCGACAGGGGGCGCGGTCTGGGGCCAACGTCCTGACTTTC
TRBV19	TRBD1	few	TRBJ1-2	CASSLGTADFYGYTF	TGTGCCAGTAGTCTTGGGACAGCCGACTTCTATGGCTACACCTTC
TRBV2	.	.	TRBJ1-2	CASSADGNYGYTF	TGTGCCAGCAGCGCGGACGGAAACTATGGCTACACCTTC
TRBV11-3	.	once	TRBJ1-1	CASSITTPPNTEAFF	TGTGCCAGCAGCATCACGACACCCCCGAACACTGAAGCTTTCTTT
TRBV9	TRBD1	.	TRBJ1-3	CASSLLTGTGNTIYF	TGTGCCAGCAGCCTATTGACAGGGACAGGAAACACCATATATTTT
TRBV24-1	.	once	TRBJ1-1	CATQSHLRPGEAFF	TGTGCCACCCAATCCCACCTTAGACCGGGTGAAGCTTTCTTT
TRBV19	TRBD1	.	TRBJ1-2	CASSVTGDNYGYTF	TGTGCCAGTAGTGTTACAGGGGACAACTATGGCTACACCTTC
TRBV29-1	TRBD1	.	TRBJ1-1	CSGTGEAEAFF	TGCAGCGGGACAGGGGAGGCTGAAGCTTTCTTT
TRBV7-2	.	.	TRBJ1-1	CASSSPQRNTEAFF	TGTGCCAGCAGTTCCCCTCAGAGGAACACTGAAGCTTTCTTT
TRBV21-1	.	.	TRBJ2-3	CASSKESAGADTQYF	TGTGCCAGCAGCAAAGAGTCGGCGGGAGCAGATACGCAGTATTTT
TRBV2	.	.	TRBJ2-7	CASVGGEQYF	TGTGCCAGCGTTGGGGGGGAGCAGTACTTC
TRBV18	TRBD1	.	TRBJ1-1	CASSPRPRDSNTEAFF	TGTGCCAGCTCACCGAGGCCCCGGGACAGCAACACTGAAGCTTTCTTT
TRBV10-3	.	.	TRBJ2-2	CAISTTGELFF	TGTGCCATCAGCACTACCGGGGAGCTGTTTTTT
TRBV7-2	TRBD2	.	TRBJ2-7	CASSRTSGSLSSYEQYF	TGTGCCAGCAGCCGGACTAGCGGGTCCCTGAGCTCCTACGAGCAGTACTTC
TRBV10-2	TRBD1	.	TRBJ1-1	CASGRQGGSFF	TGCGCCAGCGGTAGACAGGGTGGATCTTTCTTT
TRBV7-9	TRBD1	.	TRBJ1-6	CASSADRPMGSPLHF	TGTGCCAGCAGCGCGGACAGGCCCATGGGTTCACCCCTCCACTTT
TRBV5-5	.	.	TRBJ1-5	CASSLYGVASSQHF	TGTGCCAGCAGCTTGTATGGAGTGGCCTCGTCCCAGCATTTT
TRBV18	.	.	TRBJ1-2	CASSPQGVDYGYTF	TGTGCCAGCTCACCACAGGGGGTAGACTATGGCTACACCTTC
TRBV6-5	.	.	TRBJ2-7	CASSYKRDEQYF	TGTGCCAGCAGTTACAAGAGGGACGAGCAGTACTTC
TRBV29-1	.	.	TRBJ1-2	CSAGGGAGYTF	TGCAGCGCGGGGGGAGGGGCCGGCTACACCTTC
TRBV6-5	TRBD1	once	TRBJ1-2	CASSYSAGTGGDGYTF	TGTGCCAGCAGTTACTCAGCGGGGACAGGGGGCGATGGCTACACCTTC
TRBV18	.	.	TRBJ1-1	CASSPPGHTEAFF	TGTGCCAGCTCACCACCGGGACACACTGAAGCTTTCTTT
TRBV19	TRBD2	.	TRBJ2-2	CATSGGMGGGELFF	TGTGCCACCTCCGGGGGGATGGGAGGCGGGGAGCTGTTTTTT
TRBV14	.	few	TRBJ2-2	CASSPTRAGELFF	TGTGCCAGCAGCCCCACAAGAGCCGGGGAGCTGTTTTTT
TRBV10-3	.	.	TRBJ1-1	CAISDPNTEAFF	TGTGCCATCAGTGATCCGAACACTGAAGCTTTCTTT
TRBV18	TRBD2	.	TRBJ2-5	CASSPLASGSRETQYF	TGTGCCAGCTCACCGTTGGCTAGCGGGAGCCGGGAGACCCAGTACTTC
TRBV7-2	TRBD1	.	TRBJ2-5	CASSLVPGGLTETQYF	TGTGCCAGCAGCTTAGTTCCAGGGGGCCTTACGGAGACCCAGTACTTC
TRBV12-3/TRBV12-4	.	.	TRBJ2-1	CASSSSNEQFF	TGTGCCAGCAGCTCCTCAAATGAGCAGTTCTTC
TRBV9	.	.	TRBJ1-1	CASSFDPRTEAFF	TGTGCCAGCAGCTTCGACCCCAGGACTGAAGCTTTCTTT
TRBV11-3	TRBD1	.	TRBJ1-1	CASAGGTEAFF	TGTGCCAGCGCAGGGGGCACTGAAGCTTTCTTT
TRBV2	.	.	TRBJ2-3	CASSLRDVRDWADTQYF	TGTGCCAGCAGTCTCCGGGACGTAAGGGACTGGGCAGATACGCAGTATTTT